This T cell receptor beta chain was found in a study of cytomegalovirus exposure and HLA in healthy donors. On this clone: Its antigen remains unknown.

The junction had 2 bases not matched to a gene; V was cut back by 6 bases and J by 6 bases. This CDR3 has 13 amino acids. Germline V gives CDR1 MNHEY, CDR2 SMNVEV (reference sequence). Donors in the study were healthy people who gave bone marrow. Whole-study results and caveats: In vitro assays verified that a few CMV-associated chains recognized CMV antigens specifically. Presence/absence analyses supposed approximately even sequencing depth among donors. Indistinguishability led to the exclusion of some V segments, TRBV6-2 and TRBV6-3 included.

The PCR used 60 Vbeta and 13 Jbeta primers. Assay: immunoSEQ multiplex PCR; the TCRdb copy retains only in-frame clones and omits some. The sample holds 100,000 to 120,000 clones, around 79% seen once. This sequence joins TRBV27 and TRBJ2-2; 9 nucleotides align to TRBD2. What was sequenced was PBMCs. The origin of this receptor is a woman aged 25 to 39 in good health and CMV-seronegative. CDR3 DNA: TGTGCCAGCAGGGGACTAGCCCCCGGGGAGCTGTTTTTT. Its protein product is CASRGLAPGELFF.